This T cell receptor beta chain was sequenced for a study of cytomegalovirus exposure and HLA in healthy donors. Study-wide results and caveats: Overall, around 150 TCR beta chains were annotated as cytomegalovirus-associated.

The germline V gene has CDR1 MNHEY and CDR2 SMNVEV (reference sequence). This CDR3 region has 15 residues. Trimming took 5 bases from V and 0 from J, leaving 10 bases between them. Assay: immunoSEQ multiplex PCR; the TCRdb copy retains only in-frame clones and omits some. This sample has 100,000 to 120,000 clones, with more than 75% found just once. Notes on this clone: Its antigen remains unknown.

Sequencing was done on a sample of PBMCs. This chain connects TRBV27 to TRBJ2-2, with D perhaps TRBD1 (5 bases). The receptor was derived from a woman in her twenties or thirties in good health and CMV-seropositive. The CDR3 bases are TGTGCCAGCAGTCGACAGTTCTCGAACACCGGGGAGCTGTTTTTT. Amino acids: CASSRQFSNTGELFF.